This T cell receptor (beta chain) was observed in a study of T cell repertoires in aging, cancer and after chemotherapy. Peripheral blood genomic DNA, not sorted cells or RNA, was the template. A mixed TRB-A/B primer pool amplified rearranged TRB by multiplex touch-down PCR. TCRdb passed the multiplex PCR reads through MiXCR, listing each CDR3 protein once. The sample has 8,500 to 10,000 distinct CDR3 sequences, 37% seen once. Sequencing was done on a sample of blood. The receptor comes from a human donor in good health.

CDR3 coding DNA: TGTGCCAGTAGTATAGATTCGGGTTATAGCAATCAGCCCCAGCATTTT. Its translation is CASSIDSGYSNQPQHF. The chain recombines TRBV19 with TRBJ1-5, with D uncertain. Germline CDR1 reads LNHDA; CDR2 reads SQIVND (reference sequence). Deletions cut 0 bases from V and 0 bases from J, with 9 bases between. CDR3 size: 16 residues.